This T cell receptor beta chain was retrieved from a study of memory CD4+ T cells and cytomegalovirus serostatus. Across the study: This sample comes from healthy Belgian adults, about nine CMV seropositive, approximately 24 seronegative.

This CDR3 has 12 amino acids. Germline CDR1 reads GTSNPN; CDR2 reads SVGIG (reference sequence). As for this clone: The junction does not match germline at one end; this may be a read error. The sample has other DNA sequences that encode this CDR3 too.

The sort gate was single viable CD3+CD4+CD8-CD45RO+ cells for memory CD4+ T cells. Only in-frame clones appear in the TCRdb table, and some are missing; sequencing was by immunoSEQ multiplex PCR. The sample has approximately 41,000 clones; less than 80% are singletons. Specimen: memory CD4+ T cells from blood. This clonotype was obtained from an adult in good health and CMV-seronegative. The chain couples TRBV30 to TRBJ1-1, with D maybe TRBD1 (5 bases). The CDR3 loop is CASQMDKTEAFF. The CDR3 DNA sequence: TGCGCCTCCCAAATGGACAAGACTGAAGCTTTCTTT.